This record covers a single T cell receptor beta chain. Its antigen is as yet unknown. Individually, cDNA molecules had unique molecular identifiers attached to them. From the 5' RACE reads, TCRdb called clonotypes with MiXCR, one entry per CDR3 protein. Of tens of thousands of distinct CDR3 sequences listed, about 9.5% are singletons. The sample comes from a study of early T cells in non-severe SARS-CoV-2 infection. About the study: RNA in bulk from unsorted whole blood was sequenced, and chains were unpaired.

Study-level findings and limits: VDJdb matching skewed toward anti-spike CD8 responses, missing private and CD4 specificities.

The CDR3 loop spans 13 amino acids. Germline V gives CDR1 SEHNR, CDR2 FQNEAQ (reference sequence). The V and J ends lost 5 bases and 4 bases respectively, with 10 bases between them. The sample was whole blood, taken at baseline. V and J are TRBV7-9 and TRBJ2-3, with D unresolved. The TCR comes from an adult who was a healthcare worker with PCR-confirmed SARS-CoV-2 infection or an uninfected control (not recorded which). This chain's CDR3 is CASSAEVSDTQYF. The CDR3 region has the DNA TGTGCCAGCAGCGCCGAAGTATCAGATACGCAGTATTTT. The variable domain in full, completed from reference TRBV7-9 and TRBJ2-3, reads DTGVSQNPRHKITKRGQNVTFRCDPISEHNRLYWYRQTLGQGPEFLTYFQNEAQLEKSRLLSDRFSAERPKGSFSTLEIQRTEQGDSAMYLCASSAEVSDTQYFGPGTRLTVL.